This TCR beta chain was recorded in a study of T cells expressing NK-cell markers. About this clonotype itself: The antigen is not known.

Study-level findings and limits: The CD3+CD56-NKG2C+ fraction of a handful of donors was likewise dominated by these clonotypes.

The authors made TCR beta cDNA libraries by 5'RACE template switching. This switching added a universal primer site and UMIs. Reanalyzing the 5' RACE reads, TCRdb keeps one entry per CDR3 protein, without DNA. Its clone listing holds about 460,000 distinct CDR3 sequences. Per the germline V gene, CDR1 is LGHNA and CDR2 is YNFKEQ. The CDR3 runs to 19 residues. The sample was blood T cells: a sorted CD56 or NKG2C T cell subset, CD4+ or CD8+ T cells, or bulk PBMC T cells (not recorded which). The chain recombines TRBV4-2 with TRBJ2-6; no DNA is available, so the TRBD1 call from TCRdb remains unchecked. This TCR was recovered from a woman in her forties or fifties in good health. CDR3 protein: CASSQQDSWLDLRANVLTF.